Below, 32 T cell receptor beta chains from the same sample are listed, as sequenced in a study of vaccination effects on CD4 cells after COVID-19. After roughly 10 days in culture, the CD4+ T cells were isolated. The antigens these receptors bind are not known. Clones were read by immunoSEQ multiplex PCR, and TCRdb kept only the in-frame ones, dropping some. The table lists about 76,000 clones, around 77% of them singletons, with roughly 2% in the top ten. The specimen comprised CD4+ T cells from PBMCs cultured without peptide, sampled before COVID-19 vaccination. These TCRs come from a human donor who received a COVID-19 vaccine.

The chain combines TRBV7-2 with TRBJ1-5, with D unclear. V shed 1 base and J shed 0 bases, with 7 bases lying between them. Per the germline V gene, CDR1 is SGHTA and CDR2 is FQGNSA. The CDR3 runs to 15 residues. The CDR3 reads CASSLVGGSNQPQHF. In nucleotides, the CDR3 is TGTGCCAGCAGCTTAGTGGGCGGTAGCAATCAGCCCCAGCATTTT.

The chain links TRBV3-1 (or the pseudogene TRBV3-2) to TRBJ2-1; D might be TRBD2 (6 bases). CDR3 length: 14 residues. Trimming removed 4 bases at V and 4 bases at J, with 11 bases between. Germline CDR1 is LGHDT and CDR2 is YNNKEL (reference sequence). Here the CDR3 reads CASSRTGVYNEQFF. The CDR3 DNA sequence: TGTGCCAGCAGCCGAACGGGGGTATACAATGAGCAGTTCTTC.

This chain uses TRBV28 with TRBJ1-2; no firm D call. Trimming shortened V by 8 bases and J by 4 bases, and 20 bases separated the two germline ends. Germline V gives CDR1 MDHEN, CDR2 SYDVKM. The CDR3 runs to 15 residues. The CDR3 DNA reads TGTGCCAGCGGACGGGCATTTGAGGGAAGCTATGGCTACACCTTC. Residues: CASGRAFEGSYGYTF.

The V gene is TRBV6-5, the J gene TRBJ2-5, with 9 bases aligning to TRBD1. V was pared by 0 bases and J by 2 bases, with 4 bases of the junction left unmatched. CDR3 length: 16 residues. Germline assignment: CDR1 MNHEY and CDR2 SVGAGI. The CDR3 DNA is TGTGCCAGCAGTTACTCGGGGACAGGGCCTCAAGAGACCCAGTACTTC. Translating it yields CASSYSGTGPQETQYF.

This clone was observed a few times. The V and J genes are TRBV24-1 and TRBJ2-2, with 8 bases identical to TRBD2. The V gene end was trimmed by 4 bases and the J gene end by 6 bases; junction bases not matched to a gene: 12. In germline, CDR1 is KGHDR, CDR2 SFDVKD. CDR3 length: 17 amino acids. CDR3 sequence reads: CATSDQPGTSDAGELFF. CDR3 nucleotide sequence: TGTGCCACCAGTGACCAGCCCGGGACTAGTGACGCCGGGGAGCTGTTTTTT.

A few counts support this clone. This chain links TRBV24-1 with TRBJ1-3; 9 bases map to TRBD1. Germline trimming cut 4 bases from V and 4 bases from J; bases unmatched to any gene: 4. In germline, CDR1 is KGHDR, CDR2 SFDVKD. The CDR3 consists of 15 residues. CDR3 residues: CATSDTGGPGNTIYF. In nucleotides, the CDR3 is TGTGCCACCAGTGACACAGGGGGCCCGGGAAACACCATATATTTT.

The genes are TRBV5-1 and TRBJ1-1; D uncertain. Trimming cost V 4 bases and J 0 bases, with 10 bases left between them. The CDR3 totals 14 residues. CDR1 and CDR2 (germline): SGHRS, YFSETQ. As DNA, the CDR3 is TGCGCCAGCAGCGGAAGACCGATGAACACTGAAGCTTTCTTT. Translation: CASSGRPMNTEAFF.

J is TRBJ2-4 and V is TRBV5-1; D remains unclear. V lost 4 bases and J lost 5, with 10 bases in between. This CDR3 contains 13 residues. CDR1 SGHRS and CDR2 YFSETQ come from the germline V gene. This CDR3 is CASSLRTENIQYF. The CDR3 DNA sequence: TGCGCCAGCAGCCTCCGAACAGAAAACATTCAGTACTTC.

The CDR3 sequence: CASSLQYGDNYGYTF. The CDR3 bases are TGTGCCAGCAGCTTACAGTATGGGGACAACTATGGCTACACCTTC. This chain uses TRBV7-2 with TRBJ1-2; tentatively, D is TRBD1 (5 bases). There are 15 residues in the CDR3. CDR1 is SGHTA, CDR2 FQGNSA, per germline. V was trimmed by 2 bases and J by 2 bases, leaving 12 bases between them.

The chain couples TRBV6-5 to TRBJ1-4, with TRBD1 matching over 9 bases. Germline V CDR1 and CDR2: MNHEY, SVGAGI. This CDR3 comprises 16 residues. The V and J ends lost 0 bases and 5 bases, in that order; junction bases with no gene match: 4. The CDR3 sequence is CASSYSFGQGNEKLFF. The CDR3 coding sequence is TGTGCCAGCAGTTACTCGTTTGGACAGGGGAATGAAAAACTGTTTTTT.

The chain links TRBV27 to TRBJ1-3; 7 bases line up with TRBD1. Germline trimming cut 6 bases from V and 0 bases from J; bases unmatched to any gene: 8. Germline values: CDR1 MNHEY, CDR2 SMNVEV (reference sequence). This CDR3 is 16 amino acids long. In nucleotides, the CDR3 is TGTGCCAGCAGCAGGACAGGCTCTTTCTCTGGAAACACCATATATTTT. It codes for CASSRTGSFSGNTIYF.

This clone was detected a few times. J is TRBJ1-4 and V is TRBV5-1, with 7 bases identical to TRBD1. Germline V gives CDR1 SGHRS, CDR2 YFSETQ. The V gene end was trimmed by 0 bases and the J gene end by 8 bases; junction bases not matched to a gene: 7. The CDR3 has 15 amino acids. CDR3 residues: CASSLGGGAREKLFF. Here the CDR3 DNA reads TGCGCCAGCAGCTTGGGAGGGGGCGCACGGGAAAAACTGTTTTTT.

This sequence joins TRBV6-2 or TRBV6-3 and TRBJ2-1, with 10 bases aligning to TRBD2. The CDR3 loop spans 18 amino acids. Germline CDR1 MNHEY, CDR2 SVGEGT. V dropped 5 bases and J dropped 0; count of bases not matched to a gene: 10. The CDR3: CASSSRTSGDSSYNEQFF. The CDR3 DNA sequence: TGTGCCAGCAGTAGTCGAACTAGCGGGGATTCCTCCTACAATGAGCAGTTCTTC.

The chain couples TRBV6-5 to TRBJ2-7, with 9 bases matching TRBD2. Germline assignment: CDR1 MNHEY and CDR2 SVGAGI. The CDR3 has 14 residues. V lost 6 bases and J lost 3; bases outside the gene matches: 6. CDR3 nucleotide sequence: TGTGCCAGCAGACCCGCGGGGGGGCACTACGAGCAGTACGTC. As protein: CASRPAGGHYEQYV.

V usage is TRBV11-3 and J usage is TRBJ2-5; D might be TRBD1 (6 bases). V lost 0 bases and J 5 bases, leaving 7 bases between the germline ends. The germline gives CDR1 SGHNT, CDR2 YENEEA. This CDR3 spans 13 amino acids. Here the CDR3 DNA reads TGTGCCAGCAGCTTAGACCAGGGGGAGACCCAGTACTTC. Translation: CASSLDQGETQYF.

The genes are TRBV6-2 or TRBV6-3 and TRBJ1-1; 11 nucleotides match TRBD1. The V segment lost 5 bases and the J segment 3 bases; nucleotides outside the gene matches: 8. CDR1 is MNHEY, CDR2 SVGEGT, per germline. The CDR3 has 16 residues. CDR3 DNA: TGTGCCAGCAGTCGAGGGACAGGGGGATTGGACACTGAAGCTTTCTTT. Translating gives CASSRGTGGLDTEAFF.

V gene TRBV2 combines with J gene TRBJ2-7, with TRBD1 as a possible D gene (6 bases). This CDR3 is 12 amino acids long. Trimming took 6 bases from V and 5 from J, leaving 11 bases between them. Germline CDR1 and CDR2: SNHLY and FYNNEI. The CDR3: CASSLRTDEQYV. CDR3 in DNA: TGTGCCAGCAGCCTTAGGACAGACGAGCAGTACGTC.

The J gene is TRBJ2-1, the V gene TRBV5-1; the D call may be TRBD1 or TRBD2 (5 bases each). Germline lookup yields CDR1 SGHRS and CDR2 YFSETQ. The CDR3 runs 15 residues. V was cut by 4 bases and J by 8 bases, with 19 bases left in between. The CDR3 nucleotides read TGCGCCAGCAGCCCTGGGGCGGGCAGTACCTATGAGCAGTTCTTC. Translating it yields CASSPGAGSTYEQFF.

The chain recombines TRBV5-1 with TRBJ1-3, with 7 bases aligning to TRBD1. The CDR3 extends over 17 amino acids. The trim removed 2 bases at V and 0 bases at J, leaving 8 bases unmatched. Germline V gene lookup returns CDR1 SGHRS and CDR2 YFSETQ. CDR3 region: CASSFRTGFSSGNTIYF. In DNA, the CDR3 is TGCGCCAGCAGCTTCCGGACAGGTTTTTCCTCTGGAAACACCATATATTTT.

V and J are TRBV2 and TRBJ2-3, with D hard to call. The germline gives CDR1 SNHLY, CDR2 FYNNEI. V was shortened by 4 bases and J by 5 bases, with 10 bases between the two germline ends. This CDR3 has 13 residues. CDR3 sequence (DNA): TGTGCCAGCAGTGGTGTCGCTAGAGATACGCAGTATTTT. It is translated as CASSGVARDTQYF. Together with reference TRBV2 and TRBJ2-3, the CDR3 gives the full variable domain: EPEVTQTPSHQVTQMGQEVILRCVPISNHLYFYWYRQILGQKVEFLVSFYNNEISEKSEIFDDQFSVERPDGSNFTLKIRSTKLEDSAMYFCASSGVARDTQYFGPGTRLTVL.

This rearrangement joins TRBV6-1 to TRBJ1-2; 9 bases are shared with TRBD1. Per germline, CDR1 MNHNS and CDR2 SASEGT. The CDR3 is made up of 23 amino acids. Germline trimming cut 2 bases from V and 4 bases from J; bases unmatched to any gene: 29. The CDR3 bases are TGTGCCAGCAGTGAAACCGTAAGGGGCACCAGGTCCCGGGACAGGGAACGGGTCTATGGCTACACCTTC. Its translation is CASSETVRGTRSRDRERVYGYTF.

The chain employs TRBV5-6 and TRBJ1-2; D remains unclear. Trimming took off 4 bases at V and 2 bases at J, with 9 bases between the two ends. The CDR3 contains 13 residues. Germline V gene data show CDR1 as SGHDT and CDR2 as YYEEEE. CDR3: CASSPAANYGYTF. Written as DNA, the CDR3 is TGTGCCAGCAGCCCCGCTGCAAACTATGGCTACACCTTC.

This clone turned up a few times. The CDR3 is CASSTPGQGAPYEQYV. The CDR3 DNA follows: TGTGCCAGCAGCACCCCGGGACAGGGGGCACCCTACGAGCAGTACGTC. The chain uses TRBV5-6 and TRBJ2-7, with 12 bases lining up with TRBD1. V was pared by 4 bases and J by 2 bases, with 7 bases of the junction left unmatched. The length of the CDR3 is 16 residues. CDR1 SGHDT and CDR2 YYEEEE come from the germline V gene.

The chain links TRBV2 to TRBJ2-1; TRBD1 is a possible D gene (6 bases). The CDR3 totals 16 residues. CDR1 SNHLY and CDR2 FYNNEI come from the germline V gene. V lost 1 base and J 6 bases, leaving 16 bases between the germline ends. The CDR3 bases are TGTGCCAGCAGTGAAGGAAGGCAGGGGCGGATCAATGAGCAGTTCTTC. This codes for CASSEGRQGRINEQFF.

The chain joins TRBV2 to TRBJ2-5; 14 bases line up with TRBD2. V shed 7 bases and J 5 bases; nucleotides not matched to a gene: 12. Germline V gene sequence: CDR1 SNHLY, CDR2 FYNNEI. This CDR3 comprises 17 residues. CDR3 DNA: TGTGCCAGCAACCACCCGGGACTAGCGGGGGCGGGGGAGACCCAGTACTTC. Translation: CASNHPGLAGAGETQYF.

This clone was seen a handful of times. V is TRBV9 and J is TRBJ1-5; TRBD1 might be the D (5 bases). The CDR3 has 14 amino acids. Trimming took off 4 bases at V and 1 base at J, with 9 bases between the two ends. Germline V gene data show CDR1 as SGDLS and CDR2 as YYNGEE. CDR3 residues: CASSSRDSNQPQHF. CDR3 bases: TGTGCCAGCAGCTCCCGGGACAGCAATCAGCCCCAGCATTTT.

The chain employs TRBV5-1 and TRBJ2-5, with TRBD2 matching over 8 bases. Trimming at V came to 4 bases and at J to 1 base, leaving 9 bases not matched to a gene. The CDR3 is 16 amino acids. Germline lookup yields CDR1 SGHRS and CDR2 YFSETQ. CDR3 protein: CASSPPPLAAQETQYF. The DNA of the CDR3 is TGCGCCAGCAGCCCCCCGCCACTAGCGGCCCAAGAGACCCAGTACTTC. Based on the CDR3 plus reference TRBV5-1 and TRBJ2-5, the full variable domain is KAGVTQTPRYLIKTRGQQVTLSCSPISGHRSVSWYQQTPGQGLQFLFEYFSETQRNKGNFPGRFSGRQFSNSRSEMNVSTLELGDSALYLCASSPPPLAAQETQYFGPGTRLLVL.

V usage is TRBV7-9 and J usage is TRBJ2-7, with TRBD1 matching over 7 bases. The CDR3 has 13 amino acids. The J segment lost 6 bases and the V segment lost 5 bases, leaving 7 bases of the junction unmatched. Germline assignment: CDR1 SEHNR and CDR2 FQNEAQ (reference sequence). The CDR3 bases are TGTGCCAGCAGCCCTCAGACAGGGTCCGAGCAGTACGTC. Amino acid sequence: CASSPQTGSEQYV.

The CDR3 region has the DNA TGTGCCAGCAGCGTAGGTAGCGGGGGGGAGACCCAGTACTTC. Translated: CASSVGSGGETQYF. This chain connects TRBV9 to TRBJ2-5; TRBD2 agrees at 10 bases. CDR3 length equals 14 residues. Germline-derived CDR1 and CDR2 are SGDLS and YYNGEE. V trimming: 0 bases; J trimming: 5 bases; junction bases outside the gene matches: 1.

The rearrangement links TRBV3-1 (or the pseudogene TRBV3-2) to TRBJ1-2, with 7 nucleotides matching TRBD1. The CDR3 is made up of 15 amino acids. The trim removed 0 bases at V and 4 bases at J, leaving 5 bases unmatched. Germline V gene data show CDR1 as LGHDT and CDR2 as YNNKEL (reference sequence). CDR3 sequence reads: CASSQDGGQPYGYTF. In DNA form, the CDR3 reads TGTGCCAGCAGCCAAGATGGGGGACAGCCCTATGGCTACACCTTC.

The chain combines TRBV29-1 with TRBJ2-3; the D gene could be TRBD1 or TRBD2 (5 bases each). V lost 5 bases and J 1 base, leaving 13 bases between the germline ends. The CDR3 contains 14 residues. Germline-derived CDR1 and CDR2 are SQVTM and ANQGSEA. The CDR3 spells CSVRTGAGTDTQYF. The CDR3 DNA reads as TGCAGCGTTCGGACCGGGGCGGGCACAGATACGCAGTATTTT.

The chain has TRBV4-1 and TRBJ2-1; 7 positions match TRBD2. V lost 5 bases and J lost 9; bases outside the gene matches: 19. The V gene's germline CDR1 is MGHRA and CDR2 YSYEKL. The CDR3 has 17 amino acids. The CDR3 nucleotides are TGCGCCAGCAGCGGGAAAGGACGGGGGGTAACTTCTCCTGAGCAGTTCTTC. Its translation: CASSGKGRGVTSPEQFF.